Shown below are 13 T cell receptor beta chains from a single sample sequenced in a study of CD8 T cells in ankylosing spondylitis. TCRdb itself ran the 5' RACE reads through MiXCR, one entry per CDR3 protein. The table records approximately 150,000 distinct CDR3 sequences, around a tenth of them present only once. Sequencing was done on a sample of blood, either unsorted or a sorted T cell fraction (not recorded which). The receptors were gathered from a female donor with ankylosing spondylitis or in good health (not recorded which).

This clonotype was detected only a few times. The rearrangement joins TRBV6-1 to TRBJ1-5; D possibly corresponds to TRBD1 (6 bases). There are 14 residues in the CDR3. V was shortened by 9 bases and J by 2 bases, with 14 bases between the two germline ends. Per germline, CDR1 MNHNS and CDR2 SASEGT. CDR3 nucleotide sequence: TGTGCCAGGAGAGGGGGGACTGGCAATCAGCCCCAGCATTTT. It encodes CARRGGTGNQPQHF.

This chain uses TRBV2 with TRBJ2-7; TRBD2 might be the D (6 bases). The CDR3 runs 14 residues. The V end lost 4 bases, the J end lost 2 bases, and 12 bases lay between the germline ends. Germline V gene data show CDR1 as SNHLY and CDR2 as FYNNEI. The CDR3 here is CASSGGDGAYEQYF. The CDR3 bases are TGTGCCAGCAGTGGGGGGGATGGGGCCTACGAGCAGTACTTC. Full variable domain (outside the CDR3, taken from reference TRBV2 and TRBJ2-7): EPEVTQTPSHQVTQMGQEVILRCVPISNHLYFYWYRQILGQKVEFLVSFYNNEISEKSEIFDDQFSVERPDGSNFTLKIRSTKLEDSAMYFCASSGGDGAYEQYFGPGTRLTVT.

CDR3 residues: CSASTEVSYEQYF. CDR3 nucleotides: TGCAGTGCTAGTACTGAAGTCTCCTACGAGCAGTACTTC. The chain employs TRBV20-1 and TRBJ2-7, with no clear D. The CDR3 has 13 residues. Germline V gene data show CDR1 as DFQATT and CDR2 as SNEGSKA (reference sequence). Between the trimmed V and J ends, which lost 3 bases and 0 bases, there was a span of 9 bases.

This clonotype appeared a few times. The chain carries TRBV28 and TRBJ1-1, with TRBD1 as a possible D gene (5 bases). Per germline, CDR1 MDHEN and CDR2 SYDVKM. This CDR3 has 16 amino acids. The V end was cut by 4 bases, the J end by 4 bases, with 19 bases between. The CDR3 loop reads CASSSQSGVRATEAFF. The CDR3 nucleotides read TGTGCCAGCAGTTCCCAATCCGGGGTCAGGGCCACTGAAGCTTTCTTT. The full variable domain, in which reference TRBV28 and TRBJ1-1 provide the parts outside the CDR3, is DVKVTQSSRYLVKRTGEKVFLECVQDMDHENMFWYRQDPGLGLRLIYFSYDVKMKEKGDIPEGYSVSREKKERFSLILESASTNQTSMYLCASSSQSGVRATEAFFGQGTRLTVV.

J is TRBJ1-2 and V is TRBV27; TRBD1 aligns across 7 bases. Germline values: CDR1 MNHEY, CDR2 SMNVEV (reference sequence). With V trimmed by 7 bases and J by 4 bases, 12 bases remained unmatched. This CDR3 comprises 15 residues. The DNA of the CDR3 is TGTGCCAGCAACCCGACAGGGTCGACTATCTATGGCTACACCTTC. Amino acid sequence: CASNPTGSTIYGYTF.

This clonotype was seen repeatedly, ten times or more. The chain couples TRBV11-3 to TRBJ2-1; 8 bases agree with TRBD2. Germline V gives CDR1 SGHNT, CDR2 YENEEA. The CDR3 is 16 residues long. With 5 bases clipped from V and 4 bases from J, the junction kept 10 bases outside the gene matches. The CDR3 spells CASSLDWAGGYNEQFF. The CDR3 nucleotides read TGTGCCAGCAGCCTCGATTGGGCGGGAGGATACAATGAGCAGTTCTTC.

This clonotype was picked up a small number of times. This chain uses TRBV3-1 with TRBJ2-1; no clear D gene. Germline-derived CDR1 and CDR2 are LGHDT and YNNKEL (reference sequence). The V end was cut by 1 base, the J end by 10 bases, with 11 bases between. The CDR3 extends over 13 amino acids. CDR3 DNA: TGTGCCAGCAGCCAAGTCGGGCCTAACGAGCAGTTCTTC. Translated, it gives CASSQVGPNEQFF.

The DNA of the CDR3 is TGTGCCAGCAAAGTGGCCATCACAGATACGCAGTATTTT. Amino acids: CASKVAITDTQYF. The chain couples TRBV6-5 to TRBJ2-3; D uncertain. This CDR3 is built from 13 residues. CDR1 is MNHEY, CDR2 SVGAGI, per germline. The V and J ends lost 7 bases and 2 bases respectively, with 10 bases between them.

This chain joins TRBV10-2 and TRBJ2-1; the D is unclear. The CDR3 has 11 residues. Germline assignment: CDR1 WSHSY and CDR2 SAAADI. The V end was cut by 4 bases, the J end by 10 bases, with 8 bases between. CDR3: CASSVSREQFF. The CDR3, as DNA: TGCGCCAGCAGTGTAAGCCGGGAGCAGTTCTTC.

This chain links TRBV19 with TRBJ1-5; D is ambiguous. CDR1 and CDR2 from the germline V gene are LNHDA and SQIVND (reference sequence). Trimming shortened V by 1 base and J by 3 bases, and 7 bases separated the two germline ends. The CDR3 consists of 14 residues. CDR3 in DNA: TGTGCCAGTAGTATAGTGGGGTTCAATCAGCCCCAGCATTTT. Translation: CASSIVGFNQPQHF. Full variable domain (outside the CDR3, taken from reference TRBV19 and TRBJ1-5): DGGITQSPKYLFRKEGQNVTLSCEQNLNHDAMYWYRQDPGQGLRLIYYSQIVNDFQKGDIAEGYSVSREKKESFPLTVTSAQKNPTAFYLCASSIVGFNQPQHFGDGTRLSIL.

This clonotype turned up a few times. The V call is TRBV28, the J call TRBJ2-5, with TRBD2 matching over 9 bases. This CDR3 is 17 amino acids long. Germline assignment: CDR1 MDHEN and CDR2 SYDVKM. V dropped 1 base and J dropped 5; count of bases not matched to a gene: 11. CDR3 in amino acids: CASSLLRGGRAPETQYF. The CDR3 DNA is TGTGCCAGCAGTTTATTAAGGGGCGGGAGGGCTCCGGAGACCCAGTACTTC.

There are many counts of this clonotype. CDR3 coding DNA: TGTGCCAGCAGCACGCCGGGACGGACCACAGATACGCAGTATTTT. It specifies CASSTPGRTTDTQYF. V and J are TRBV11-2 and TRBJ2-3; possibly TRBD1 or TRBD2 for D (5 bases each). Germline CDR1 SGHAT, CDR2 FQNNGV. CDR3 length: 15 amino acids. V was trimmed by 5 bases and J by 2 bases, leaving 14 bases between them.

The rearrangement joins TRBV29-1 to TRBJ2-7; TRBD2 matches 8 bases. The junction had 6 bases not matched to a gene; V was cut back by 3 bases and J by 5 bases. Germline V gene sequence: CDR1 SQVTM, CDR2 ANQGSEA. This CDR3 region has 13 residues. The CDR3 protein is CSVERVGRDEQYF. In DNA, the CDR3 is TGCAGCGTTGAGAGGGTCGGGAGGGACGAGCAGTACTTC.